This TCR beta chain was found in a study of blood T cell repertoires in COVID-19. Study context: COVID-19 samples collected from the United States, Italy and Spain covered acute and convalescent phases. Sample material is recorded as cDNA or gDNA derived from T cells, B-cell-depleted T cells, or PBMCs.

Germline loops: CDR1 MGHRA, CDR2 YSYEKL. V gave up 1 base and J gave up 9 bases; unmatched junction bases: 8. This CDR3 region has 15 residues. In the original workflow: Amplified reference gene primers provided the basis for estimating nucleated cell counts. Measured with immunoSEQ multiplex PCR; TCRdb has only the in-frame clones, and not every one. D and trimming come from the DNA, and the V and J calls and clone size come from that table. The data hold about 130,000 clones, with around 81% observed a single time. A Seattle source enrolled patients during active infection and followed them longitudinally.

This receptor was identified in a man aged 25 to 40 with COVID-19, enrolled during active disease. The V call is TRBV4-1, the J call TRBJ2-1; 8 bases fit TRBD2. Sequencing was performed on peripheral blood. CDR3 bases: TGCGCCAGCAGCCAAGTTCCCGGGACTAGTGGTGAGCAGTTCTTC. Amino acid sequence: CASSQVPGTSGEQFF.